This T cell receptor (beta chain) was observed in a study of CD8 T cells in ankylosing spondylitis. From germline, CDR1 is MNHEY and CDR2 SMNVEV (reference sequence). Trimming took 5 bases from V and 2 from J, leaving 13 bases between them. The CDR3 totals 15 residues. Generation of TCR beta libraries employed quantitative 5'-RACE incorporating molecular barcodes. Using its own MiXCR run on the 5' RACE reads, TCRdb lists one record per CDR3 protein. This table holds 150,000 to 200,000 distinct CDR3 sequences, about 16% found once. This clonotype was detected a few times. J is TRBJ2-1 and V is TRBV27, with D perhaps assigned TRBD1 or TRBD2 (5 bases each). This receptor was taken from a male donor with ankylosing spondylitis or in good health (not recorded which). Sequencing was performed on blood, either unsorted or a sorted T cell fraction (not recorded which). In nucleotides, the CDR3 is TGTGCCAGCAGTCCTCGGGACCCTGCCTACAATGAGCAGTTCTTC. It encodes CASSPRDPAYNEQFF.